The next 27 T cell receptor beta chains were all read from a single sample in a study of STAT5B mutations in CD4+ large granular lymphocyte leukemia. Assay: immunoSEQ multiplex PCR; the TCRdb copy retains only in-frame clones and omits some. The repertoire holds some 51,000 clones, with 65% to 85% as singletons. The material sequenced was CD4+ T cells from blood buffy coats. The receptors were sampled from a human donor in good health.

J is TRBJ2-1 and V is TRBV9; TRBD2 matches 9 bases. The CDR3 has 15 amino acids. In germline, CDR1 is SGDLS, CDR2 YYNGEE. Trimming removed 0 bases from V and 8 bases from J; junction bases left unmatched: 6. The CDR3 DNA is TGTGCCAGCAGCGTAGAGGGACTAGCTATCTATGAGCAGTTCTTC. This sequence encodes CASSVEGLAIYEQFF.

The V gene is TRBV6-5, the J gene TRBJ2-7; D may be TRBD2 (6 bases). Germline CDR1 reads MNHEY; CDR2 reads SVGAGI. CDR3 length: 14 amino acids. Trimming shortened V by 5 bases and J by 0 bases, and 11 bases separated the two germline ends. The CDR3 DNA follows: TGTGCCAGCAGTCCGGGAGTGTACTCCTACGAGCAGTACTTC. Translation gives CASSPGVYSYEQYF.

CDR3 region: CASSPITGVNNEQFF. The CDR3 DNA follows: TGTGCCAGCAGCCCCATAACAGGGGTAAACAATGAGCAGTTCTTC. This sequence joins TRBV11-1 and TRBJ2-1, with 7 bases lining up with TRBD1. CDR1 and CDR2 from the germline V gene are SGHAT and FQDESV (reference sequence). There are 15 residues in the CDR3. V shed 5 bases and J 5 bases; nucleotides not matched to a gene: 9. Looking up the rest from reference TRBV11-1 and TRBJ2-1 gives the full variable domain: EAEVAQSPRYKITEKSQAVAFWCDPISGHATLYWYRQILGQGPELLVQFQDESVVDDSQLPKDRFSAERLKGVDSTLKIQPAELGDSAMYLCASSPITGVNNEQFFGPGTRLTVL.

In this sample, this clone turned up a few times. The chain uses TRBV10-1 and TRBJ2-7; D unclear. Germline loops: CDR1 WNHNN, CDR2 SYGVQD (reference sequence). CDR3 length: 12 amino acids. The V gene lost 1 base and the J gene lost 7 bases, with 8 bases spanning the gap. As DNA, the CDR3 is TGCGCCAGCAGTGAGTTTTCGGATGAGCAGTACTTC. It is translated as CASSEFSDEQYF.

The J gene is TRBJ1-1, the V gene TRBV14; 9 bases line up with TRBD1. The CDR3 sequence is 16 residues long. Germline CDR1 and CDR2: SGHDN and FVKESK. The V gene end was trimmed by 0 bases and the J gene end by 5 bases; junction bases not matched to a gene: 7. This CDR3 reads CASSQDWGQGSTEAFF. The DNA of the CDR3 is TGTGCCAGCAGCCAAGATTGGGGACAGGGAAGTACTGAAGCTTTCTTT.

V usage is TRBV30 and J usage is TRBJ2-3; a weak D match, TRBD1 (5 bases). V lost 0 bases and J lost 0, with 10 bases in between. CDR1 and CDR2 (germline): GTSNPN, SVGIG (reference sequence). CDR3 size: 15 residues. Here the CDR3 DNA reads TGTGCCTGGAGTGTAGGGCAGGGTAGCACAGATACGCAGTATTTT. Its translation: CAWSVGQGSTDTQYF.

The chain carries TRBV5-1 and TRBJ2-7, with D maybe TRBD2 (6 bases). This CDR3 has 14 amino acids. Germline V gene data show CDR1 as SGHRS and CDR2 as YFSETQ. With 4 bases removed from V and 0 bases from J, the gap between germline ends came to 11 bases. CDR3 nucleotide sequence: TGCGCCAGCAGCACGCCCGGGAGCTCCTACGAGCAGTACTTC. Translated, it gives CASSTPGSSYEQYF.

The gene calls are TRBV4-2 and TRBJ1-6; 10 nucleotides agree with TRBD1. Germline trimming cut 4 bases from V and 9 bases from J; bases unmatched to any gene: 6. CDR1 LGHNA and CDR2 YNFKEQ come from the germline V gene. The CDR3 is 15 amino acids. CDR3 in amino acids: CASSPRDRGRSPLHF. The CDR3 bases are TGTGCCAGCAGCCCGCGGGACAGGGGTCGTTCACCCCTCCACTTT.

The chain couples TRBV4-1 to TRBJ1-1; D remains ambiguous. Germline CDR1 and CDR2: MGHRA and YSYEKL. This CDR3 contains 14 residues. Trimming shortened V by 1 base and J by 5 bases, and 11 bases separated the two germline ends. CDR3 sequence (DNA): TGCGCCAGCAGCCAAGCACTGTTGGGGACTGAAGCTTTCTTT. Protein sequence: CASSQALLGTEAFF.

This chain joins TRBV5-4 and TRBJ1-2, with D tentatively TRBD1 (6 bases). The germline V gene encodes CDR1 SGHNT and CDR2 YYREEE (reference sequence). V lost 0 bases and J lost 2, with 11 bases in between. The length of the CDR3 is 15 residues. The CDR3 DNA is TGTGCCAGCAGCTTGGTCGGGGGGCAAAACTATGGCTACACCTTC. Residues: CASSLVGGQNYGYTF.

The CDR3 loop reads CASSIHNEQFF. The CDR3 DNA sequence: TGTGCCAGCAGTATCCACAATGAGCAGTTCTTC. V usage is TRBV28 and J usage is TRBJ2-1; D is unresolved. Looked up from germline, CDR1 is MDHEN and CDR2 is SYDVKM. CDR3 length: 11 amino acids. The ends were cut back, 5 bases at V and 5 bases at J, with 4 bases in the middle.

The chain joins TRBV28 to TRBJ1-2; D may be TRBD1 (5 bases). The CDR3 has 14 residues. V was clipped by 5 bases and J by 3 bases, with 13 bases between them. Germline CDR1 MDHEN, CDR2 SYDVKM. Written as DNA, the CDR3 is TGTGCCAGCAGTAAAGCGACAGAGTACTATGGCTACACCTTC. It is translated as CASSKATEYYGYTF.

The chain has TRBV20-1 and TRBJ2-7, with D tentatively TRBD2 (5 bases). CDR3 size: 11 residues. CDR1 is DFQATT and CDR2 is SNEGSKA in the germline V gene (reference sequence). V was cut by 7 bases and J by 3 bases, with 10 bases left in between. The CDR3 loop is CSVGDIYEQYF. The CDR3 coding sequence is TGCAGTGTGGGAGATATCTACGAGCAGTACTTC.

V and J are TRBV11-3 and TRBJ2-7; tentative D call: TRBD1 (5 bases). The V end was cut by 3 bases, the J end by 3 bases, with 15 bases between. Germline-derived CDR1 and CDR2 are SGHNT and YENEEA. The CDR3 spans 15 residues. CDR3 residues: CASSLGTGGGYEQYF. Written as DNA, the CDR3 is TGTGCCAGCAGCTTGGGAACAGGCGGCGGCTACGAGCAGTACTTC. Supplemented by reference TRBV11-3 and TRBJ2-7, the full variable domain reads EAGVVQSPRYKIIEKKQPVAFWCNPISGHNTLYWYLQNLGQGPELLIRYENEEAVDDSQLPKDRFSAERLKGVDSTLKIQPAELGDSAVYLCASSLGTGGGYEQYFGPGTRLTVT.

V and J are TRBV25-1 and TRBJ1-2; no clear D gene. Trimming left V 3 bases short and J 8 bases short, with 13 bases between. The CDR3 loop spans 13 amino acids. Per the germline V gene, CDR1 is MGHDK and CDR2 is SYGVNS. CDR3 DNA sequence: TGTGCCAGCAGTGACGGGCCTAAGCGGGGCTACACCTTC. Translating gives CASSDGPKRGYTF.

This chain joins TRBV29-1 and TRBJ2-7, with D possibly TRBD2 on 5 matching bases. With 7 bases removed from V and 3 bases from J, the gap between germline ends came to 13 bases. CDR1 and CDR2 from the germline V gene are SQVTM and ANQGSEA. CDR3 length: 12 residues. In nucleotides, the CDR3 is TGCAGCGCCATAGAGGGTTACTACGAGCAGTACTTC. This encodes CSAIEGYYEQYF.

The chain carries TRBV7-6 and TRBJ1-6, with 8 bases that match TRBD1. The V and J ends lost 1 base and 8 bases, in that order; junction bases with no gene match: 4. CDR1 and CDR2 from the germline V gene are SGHVS and FNYEAQ. CDR3 length: 15 residues. The CDR3 loop is CASSLVQGAYSPLHF. CDR3 sequence (DNA): TGTGCCAGCAGCTTAGTCCAGGGGGCATATTCACCCCTCCACTTT.

The rearrangement links TRBV7-9 to TRBJ1-4; a weak D match, TRBD1 (6 bases). The CDR3 has 13 amino acids. Between the trimmed V and J ends, which lost 4 bases and 7 bases, there was a span of 10 bases. From germline, CDR1 is SEHNR and CDR2 FQNEAQ (reference sequence). This chain's CDR3 is CASSSGAGEKLFF. The CDR3 nucleotides are TGTGCCAGCAGCTCAGGGGCTGGTGAAAAACTGTTTTTT. Based on the CDR3 plus reference TRBV7-9 and TRBJ1-4, the full variable domain is DTGVSQNPRHKITKRGQNVTFRCDPISEHNRLYWYRQTLGQGPEFLTYFQNEAQLEKSRLLSDRFSAERPKGSFSTLEIQRTEQGDSAMYLCASSSGAGEKLFFGSGTQLSVL.

The chain carries TRBV29-1 and TRBJ2-5; D is uncertain. Trimming removed 7 bases at V and 7 bases at J, with 13 bases between. The CDR3 spans 11 residues. Germline CDR1 is SQVTM and CDR2 is ANQGSEA. CDR3 bases: TGCAGCGCGTCCCTACTTTCGACCCAGTACTTC. This sequence encodes CSASLLSTQYF.

V and J are TRBV11-3 and TRBJ2-7, with 8 bases matching TRBD2. Germline-derived CDR1 and CDR2 are SGHNT and YENEEA. The ends lost 8 bases at V and 4 bases at J; junction bases unmatched: 7. CDR3 size: 13 residues. The CDR3 bases are TGTGCCAGCTACCGGGGGGGGGCGTACGAGCAGTACTTC. Translating gives CASYRGGAYEQYF.

V gene TRBV9 combines with J gene TRBJ2-3; D is unclear. The CDR3 consists of 12 residues. Germline CDR1 and CDR2: SGDLS and YYNGEE. The germline V and J ends were trimmed by 10 bases and 4 bases, with 13 bases remaining between them. The CDR3 spells CARLWTSDTQYF. In DNA form, the CDR3 reads TGTGCCCGCTTATGGACGTCAGATACGCAGTATTTT.

The rearrangement joins TRBV14 to TRBJ1-3, with unresolved D. Germline loops: CDR1 SGHDN, CDR2 FVKESK. V was cut by 3 bases and J by 3 bases, with 12 bases left in between. CDR3 length: 15 amino acids. The CDR3 sequence is CASSQAPGFGNTIYF. DNA for the CDR3: TGTGCCAGCAGCCAGGCTCCGGGATTTGGAAACACCATATATTTT.

The genes are TRBV19 and TRBJ1-2, with D unresolved. Trimming took 0 bases from V and 4 from J, leaving 6 bases between them. This CDR3 has 13 amino acids. Germline V lookup: CDR1 LNHDA, CDR2 SQIVND (reference sequence). The CDR3 bases are TGTGCCAGTAGTATAGATCCCGCCTATGGCTACACCTTC. Encoded protein: CASSIDPAYGYTF.

The chain employs TRBV28 and TRBJ2-3; no reliable D call. The CDR3 runs to 13 residues. Trimming left V 6 bases short and J 0 bases short, with 7 bases between. The germline gives CDR1 MDHEN, CDR2 SYDVKM. The CDR3 sequence is CASRSGSTDTQYF. Here the CDR3 DNA reads TGTGCCAGCAGGTCGGGTAGCACAGATACGCAGTATTTT.

The chain carries TRBV6-5 and TRBJ2-3; TRBD2 aligns across 7 bases. V lost 7 bases and J lost 4; bases outside the gene matches: 11. CDR3 length: 15 amino acids. Germline lookup yields CDR1 MNHEY and CDR2 SVGAGI. The DNA of the CDR3 is TGTGCCAGCACCAGAATGCGCGGGAGCGCAGATACGCAGTATTTT. It codes for CASTRMRGSADTQYF.

The CDR3 loop reads CASSPQGNSPLHF. CDR3 in DNA: TGTGCCAGCAGCCCTCAGGGGAATTCACCCCTCCACTTT. The genes are TRBV7-6 and TRBJ1-6, with D possibly TRBD1 on 6 matching bases. There are 13 residues in the CDR3. Looked up from germline, CDR1 is SGHVS and CDR2 is FNYEAQ. Between the trimmed V and J ends, which lost 5 bases and 7 bases, there was a span of 9 bases.

The chain uses TRBV7-6 and TRBJ2-7, with D uncertain. The CDR3 is made up of 15 amino acids. Looked up from germline, CDR1 is SGHVS and CDR2 is FNYEAQ. V dropped 0 bases and J dropped 0 bases, with 9 bases sitting between them. CDR3 nucleotide sequence: TGTGCCAGCAGCTTAGCCGGAGTACCCTCCTACGAGCAGTACTTC. It translates to CASSLAGVPSYEQYF.